A selection of T cell receptor beta chains follows, all from one sample in a study of blood T cell repertoires in COVID-19. Assay: immunoSEQ multiplex PCR; the TCRdb copy retains only in-frame clones and omits some. The sample has roughly 250,000 clones, about 76% seen once. The material sequenced was peripheral blood. These receptors were taken from a woman aged 55-70 years with active or convalescent COVID-19. Both conserved end residues are trimmed from each CDR3. Fields, in order: V gene, CDR3 protein.

V gene: TRBV18
CDR3 protein: ASSPERGGPRHEQY

V gene: TRBV7-2
CDR3 protein: ASSLTGQGRRQPQH

V gene: TRBV6-6
CDR3 protein: ASSYLEATNYGYT

V gene: TRBV3-1/TRBV3-2
CDR3 protein: ASSQGLAGGQVDTQY

V gene: TRBV7-8
CDR3 protein: ASSLVVFSGGVSNTGELF

V gene: TRBV6-5
CDR3 protein: ASSSQGAPGNTIY

V gene: TRBV19
CDR3 protein: ASSLPASGGRTKQY

V gene: TRBV15
CDR3 protein: ATSREPLRGYGYT

V gene: TRBV15
CDR3 protein: ATSREAGGRYGYT

V gene: TRBV29-1
CDR3 protein: SVLQQETQY

V gene: TRBV30
CDR3 protein: AWSALLMNTEAF

V gene: TRBV10-3
CDR3 protein: AISESPGETQY

V gene: TRBV5-1
CDR3 protein: ASSLEVQASTDTQY

V gene: TRBV7-2
CDR3 protein: ASSLGWPSGGNEQF

V gene: TRBV27
CDR3 protein: ASGTGLRPYEQY